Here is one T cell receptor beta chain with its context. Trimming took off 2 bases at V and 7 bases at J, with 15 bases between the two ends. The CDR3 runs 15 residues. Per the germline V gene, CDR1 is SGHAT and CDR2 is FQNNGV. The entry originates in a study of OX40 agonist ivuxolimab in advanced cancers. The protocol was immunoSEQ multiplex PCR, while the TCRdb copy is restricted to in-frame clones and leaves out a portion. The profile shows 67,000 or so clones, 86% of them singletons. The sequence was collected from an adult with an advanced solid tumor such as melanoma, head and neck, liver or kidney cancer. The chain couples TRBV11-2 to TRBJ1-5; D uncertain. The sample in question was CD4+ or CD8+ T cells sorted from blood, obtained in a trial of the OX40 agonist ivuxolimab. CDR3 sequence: CASSLMAARGQPQHF. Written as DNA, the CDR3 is TGTGCCAGCAGCTTAATGGCGGCGCGAGGGCAGCCCCAGCATTTT.